These 27 T cell receptor beta chains came from one sample sequenced in a study of blood T cell repertoires in COVID-19. Using immunoSEQ multiplex PCR, the repertoire was profiled, and TCRdb retains in-frame clones only, with some absent. The repertoire holds about 190,000 clones, with roughly four fifths as singletons. The specimen sequenced was peripheral blood. The receptors come from a woman in her 40s with acute or convalescent COVID-19.

The chain is built from TRBV5-1 and TRBJ2-5, with 10 bases fitting TRBD2. The CDR3 loop spans 17 amino acids. Germline V gene lookup returns CDR1 SGHRS and CDR2 YFSETQ. The V segment lost 5 bases and the J segment 5 bases; nucleotides outside the gene matches: 15. The CDR3 DNA reads as TGCGCCAGCAGACTAGCGGGATACATTGACGTAGGGGAGACCCAGTACTTC. The encoded protein is CASRLAGYIDVGETQYF.

The chain recombines TRBV30 with TRBJ1-1; unclear D gene. This CDR3 region has 13 residues. V lost 6 bases to trimming and J lost 0 bases, with 11 bases between them. Germline values: CDR1 GTSNPN, CDR2 SVGIG (reference sequence). In nucleotides, the CDR3 is TGTGCCTGCCAAGTTTTAGTGAACACTGAAGCTTTCTTT. Translation: CACQVLVNTEAFF. Combining the CDR3 with reference TRBV30 and TRBJ1-1 gives the whole variable domain SQTIHQWPATLVQPVGSPLSLECTVEGTSNPNLYWYRQAAGRGLQLLFYSVGIGQISSEVPQNLSASRPQDRQFILSSKKLLLSDSGFYLCACQVLVNTEAFFGQGTRLTVV.

The chain carries TRBV10-3 and TRBJ1-2; 7 bases map to TRBD1. This CDR3 has 14 amino acids. Germline V CDR1 and CDR2: ENHRY, SYGVKD. V lost 4 bases and J lost 6; bases outside the gene matches: 8. CDR3 in amino acids: CAISAIGGADGYTF. The CDR3, as DNA: TGTGCCATCAGTGCTATAGGGGGCGCCGATGGCTACACCTTC.

The J gene is TRBJ1-1, the V gene TRBV5-1, with D unresolved. The V and J ends lost 0 bases and 6 bases respectively, with 9 bases between them. Germline CDR1 is SGHRS and CDR2 is YFSETQ. This CDR3 is built from 13 residues. The DNA of the CDR3 is TGCGCCAGCAGCTTGGCGGGTTGGGCTGAAGCTTTCTTT. Translation gives CASSLAGWAEAFF. Filled out from reference TRBV5-1 and TRBJ1-1, the complete variable domain reads KAGVTQTPRYLIKTRGQQVTLSCSPISGHRSVSWYQQTPGQGLQFLFEYFSETQRNKGNFPGRFSGRQFSNSRSEMNVSTLELGDSALYLCASSLAGWAEAFFGQGTRLTVV.

The genes are TRBV2 and TRBJ2-1, with a tentative D call TRBD1 (5 bases). Germline V CDR1 and CDR2: SNHLY, FYNNEI. The CDR3 sequence is 16 residues long. V lost 5 bases, J lost 0 bases, and 14 bases lay in between. CDR3 DNA sequence: TGTGCCAGCAGTTACAGACAGACCAGCTCCTACAATGAGCAGTTCTTC. Residues: CASSYRQTSSYNEQFF.

This clone was seen a few times. The chain is built from TRBV7-9 and TRBJ1-5; D is uncertain. With 6 bases removed from V and 0 bases from J, the gap between germline ends came to 6 bases. This CDR3 spans 13 amino acids. The germline gives CDR1 SEHNR, CDR2 FQNEAQ (reference sequence). The CDR3 sequence: CASSENSNQPQHF. In nucleotides, the CDR3 is TGTGCCAGCAGTGAGAATAGCAATCAGCCCCAGCATTTT.

This clone has a handful of counts. The chain is built from TRBV28 and TRBJ1-2; D is perhaps TRBD1 (6 bases). Germline V gene data show CDR1 as MDHEN and CDR2 as SYDVKM. CDR3 length: 13 amino acids. Between the trimmed V and J ends, which lost 7 bases and 8 bases, there was a span of 17 bases. CDR3 protein: CASKGGEVAGYTF. In DNA form, the CDR3 reads TGTGCCAGCAAAGGGGGGGAGGTGGCCGGCTACACCTTC.

This clone was observed a few times. This rearrangement joins TRBV7-3 to TRBJ2-2; the match to TRBD2 covers 7 bases. Germline CDR1 and CDR2: SGHTA and FQGTGA. The CDR3 is 16 amino acids. The V segment lost 5 bases and the J segment 2 bases; nucleotides outside the gene matches: 8. The CDR3 DNA follows: TGTGCCAGCAGCACTGGACTAGTCCCCAACACCGGGGAGCTGTTTTTT. Its translation is CASSTGLVPNTGELFF.

The chain employs TRBV28 and TRBJ1-1; weak D call: TRBD1 (5 bases). V was pared by 6 bases and J by 1 base, with 18 bases between. This CDR3 is 16 amino acids long. Germline values: CDR1 MDHEN, CDR2 SYDVKM. The CDR3 DNA reads TGTGCCAGCAGCCCCTACAGTGGGGCCTCGAACACTGAAGCTTTCTTT. Protein product: CASSPYSGASNTEAFF.

The genes are TRBV5-1 and TRBJ2-1; 7 bases map to TRBD1. Germline V gene data show CDR1 as SGHRS and CDR2 as YFSETQ. V gave up 0 bases and J gave up 10 bases; unmatched junction bases: 1. This CDR3 has 12 amino acids. CDR3 bases: TGCGCCAGCAGCTTGGACAGGGGAGAGCAGTTCTTC. Amino acids: CASSLDRGEQFF.

This chain joins TRBV7-2 and TRBJ2-3; D ambiguous. The germline V gene encodes CDR1 SGHTA and CDR2 FQGNSA. V lost 0 bases, J lost 3 bases, and 13 bases lay in between. The CDR3 is 16 amino acids. For the CDR3, the DNA is TGTGCCAGCAGCTTAGCGTGGTCGGTGGTAACAGATACGCAGTATTTT. Translation gives CASSLAWSVVTDTQYF.

The V and J genes are TRBV7-2 and TRBJ1-6; D is possibly TRBD1 (5 bases). CDR3 size: 15 residues. The V gene's germline CDR1 is SGHTA and CDR2 FQGNSA. The V end was cut by 4 bases, the J end by 6 bases, with 13 bases between. CDR3 in amino acids: CASSSGQGGNSPLHF. The CDR3 nucleotides are TGTGCCAGCAGCTCAGGGCAGGGAGGTAATTCACCCCTCCACTTT.

This clone was seen only a few times. This chain joins TRBV4-1 and TRBJ1-5; TRBD1 agrees at 10 bases. J was trimmed by 2 bases and V by 1 base; bases with no gene match: 11. From germline, CDR1 is MGHRA and CDR2 YSYEKL. The CDR3 length is 19 residues. This CDR3 is CASSQGATGGPQGNQPQHF. DNA of the CDR3: TGCGCCAGCAGCCAAGGGGCGACAGGGGGCCCTCAAGGCAATCAGCCCCAGCATTTT.

The chain joins TRBV5-1 to TRBJ1-3; tentatively, D is TRBD1 (6 bases). Looked up from germline, CDR1 is SGHRS and CDR2 is YFSETQ. The V end lost 1 base, the J end lost 2 bases, and 10 bases lay between the germline ends. The CDR3 runs to 15 residues. CDR3 DNA: TGCGCCAGCAGCTTGTCGGCAGGGGCTGGAAACACCATATATTTT. Its protein product is CASSLSAGAGNTIYF.

The rearrangement joins TRBV5-4 to TRBJ2-1, with 13 bases matching TRBD2. Germline V gene sequence: CDR1 SGHNT, CDR2 YYREEE (reference sequence). After removal of 2 bases from V and 8 bases from J, the junction contained 4 bases not matched to a gene. The CDR3 is 15 residues long. The CDR3 region is CASSFTSGGAYEQFF. For the CDR3, the DNA is TGTGCCAGCAGCTTCACTAGCGGGGGGGCCTATGAGCAGTTCTTC.

Written as DNA, the CDR3 is TGTGCCAGCAGCGTAGATCCGACAGACGAAGGCTACACCTTC. Residues: CASSVDPTDEGYTF. The chain employs TRBV9 and TRBJ1-2; possible D gene TRBD1, 5 bases. V gave up 0 bases and J gave up 8 bases, with 14 bases separating them. Germline V gene data show CDR1 as SGDLS and CDR2 as YYNGEE. CDR3 length equals 14 residues.

There are a few counts of this clone. The gene calls are TRBV5-4 and TRBJ2-7; the D gene is possibly TRBD1 (6 bases). The germline V gene has CDR1 SGHNT and CDR2 YYREEE (reference sequence). With 1 base removed from V and 1 base from J, the gap between germline ends came to 6 bases. The CDR3 extends over 13 amino acids. The CDR3 DNA reads TGTGCCAGCAGCTTGCAGGGGTCCTACGAGCAGTACTTC. Encoded protein: CASSLQGSYEQYF.

This sequence joins TRBV28 and TRBJ2-1, with TRBD2 matching over 8 bases. The CDR3 spans 15 residues. Germline CDR1 is MDHEN and CDR2 is SYDVKM. The ends lost 4 bases at V and 1 base at J; junction bases unmatched: 3. The CDR3 DNA is TGTGCCAGCAGTTCAGAGCGGGGGTCCTACAATGAGCAGTTCTTC. It codes for CASSSERGSYNEQFF. Complete variable domain (other parts from reference TRBV28 and TRBJ2-1): DVKVTQSSRYLVKRTGEKVFLECVQDMDHENMFWYRQDPGLGLRLIYFSYDVKMKEKGDIPEGYSVSREKKERFSLILESASTNQTSMYLCASSSERGSYNEQFFGPGTRLTVL.

This chain joins TRBV7-9 and TRBJ1-6, with D unclear. Trimming took off 5 bases at V and 9 bases at J, with 20 bases between the two ends. This CDR3 spans 16 amino acids. Germline-derived CDR1 and CDR2 are SEHNR and FQNEAQ (reference sequence). CDR3 protein: CASSALLAGYRSPLHF. CDR3 DNA sequence: TGTGCCAGCAGCGCCCTCCTGGCCGGGTATCGTTCACCCCTCCACTTT.

The chain combines TRBV29-1 with TRBJ2-3, with no clear D. Germline CDR1 SQVTM, CDR2 ANQGSEA. The CDR3 contains 13 residues. Trimming removed 2 bases from V and 4 bases from J, with 10 bases in between. DNA for the CDR3: TGCAGCGTTGAAAAAGTCCAGTCAGATACGCAGTATTTT. Its translation: CSVEKVQSDTQYF.

CDR3 sequence (DNA): TGTGCCAGCAGCTTTATCCGGGAGCGATCTGAAGCTTTCTTT. This codes for CASSFIRERSEAFF. The V gene is TRBV7-2, the J gene TRBJ1-1; D ambiguous. The CDR3 covers 14 residues. Germline values: CDR1 SGHTA, CDR2 FQGNSA. The V gene lost 3 bases and the J gene lost 6 bases, with 14 bases spanning the gap.

The chain links TRBV20-1 to TRBJ1-1; D gene uncertain. Germline CDR1 is DFQATT and CDR2 is SNEGSKA (reference sequence). The CDR3 has 10 amino acids. V was trimmed by 5 bases and J by 10 bases, leaving 11 bases between them. The CDR3 region is CSAALERAFF. Here the CDR3 DNA reads TGCAGTGCTGCGCTAGAGCGAGCTTTCTTT.

The gene calls are TRBV27 and TRBJ1-4; D not certain. This CDR3 is built from 15 residues. Per germline, CDR1 MNHEY and CDR2 SMNVEV (reference sequence). V lost 5 bases to trimming and J lost 5 bases, with 15 bases between them. In nucleotides, the CDR3 is TGTGCCAGCAGTCCCGCCGGGAGCACCAATGAAAAACTGTTTTTT. Protein product: CASSPAGSTNEKLFF.

The chain is built from TRBV19 and TRBJ1-5, with a tentative D call TRBD1 (6 bases). The CDR3 is made up of 15 amino acids. V dropped 1 base and J dropped 6 bases, with 13 bases sitting between them. Germline V gene sequence: CDR1 LNHDA, CDR2 SQIVND (reference sequence). CDR3 sequence (DNA): TGTGCCAGTAGTATAGCTGGGGGCTTGTTTCAGCCCCAGCATTTT. This gives the protein CASSIAGGLFQPQHF.

The rearrangement uses TRBV28 and TRBJ1-3; maybe TRBD1 (6 bases). The germline V and J ends were trimmed by 6 bases and 2 bases, with 17 bases remaining between them. Germline loops: CDR1 MDHEN, CDR2 SYDVKM. The CDR3 extends over 16 amino acids. The DNA of the CDR3 is TGTGCCAGCAGAACATGGGGGCTGCAGACTGGAAACACCATATATTTT. The encoded protein is CASRTWGLQTGNTIYF.

The chain employs TRBV28 and TRBJ2-7; D remains unclear. CDR1 is MDHEN and CDR2 is SYDVKM in the germline V gene. CDR3 length equals 12 residues. V lost 3 bases, J lost 3 bases, and 6 bases lay in between. The CDR3 here is CASSLRVYEQYF. The DNA of the CDR3 is TGTGCCAGCAGTTTGAGAGTCTACGAGCAGTACTTC.

The chain is built from TRBV3-1 (or the pseudogene TRBV3-2) and TRBJ1-2; 11 positions match TRBD1. The junction had 7 bases not matched to a gene; V was cut back by 1 base and J by 6 bases. The CDR3 consists of 16 residues. From germline, CDR1 is LGHDT and CDR2 YNNKEL (reference sequence). CDR3 sequence reads: CASSQGTGQGAHGYTF. In nucleotides, the CDR3 is TGTGCCAGCAGCCAAGGGACAGGACAGGGGGCCCATGGCTACACCTTC.